This T cell receptor (beta chain) was sequenced in a study of PD-L1 blockade in urothelial cancer (dated by TCRdb to between 2016 and 2019). Describing the broader study: Every patient began therapy at some point between 2013 and 2015 and was given atezolizumab 1,200 mg intravenously every 3 weeks. About 85% of the roughly 29 patients were males with bladder-origin urothelial cancer, and 18 of 29 reported a prior smoking history. An ECOG performance status of 0 or 1 was recorded for the patients, and 0 to 3 prior chemotherapy regimens had been received by the patients. Blood samples were analyzed 3 weeks after the start of treatment (second dose) and 6 weeks after the start of treatment. A median of about 150,000 T cells and some 84,000 unique TCRs was obtained from blood samples, and a median clonality of approximately 0.08 was observed. Somatic, immune and clinical correlates of response to PD-L1 blockade with atezolizumab in urothelial cancer were the focus of an exploratory multi-omic analysis. Pretreatment tumor samples, along with matched peripheral blood collected serially before and after atezolizumab treatment, underwent TCR sequencing. Durable clinical benefit was defined as a progression-free survival longer than 6 months, and TCR features were additionally tested against progression-free survival and overall survival. In the same patients, pretreatment tumors underwent whole exome sequencing and RNA sequencing in addition to TCR sequencing. Durable clinical benefit was achieved by nine patients and was not achieved by 20 patients. Pretreatment blood TCR-seq was available for about 30 patients, at least one posttreatment blood collection was obtained for about 25 patients, and tumor TCR-seq was available for about 25 patients.

The sample's time point, from its label and the paper: peripheral blood 6 weeks after treatment start. The cohort included about 27 patients with locally advanced or metastatic urothelial carcinoma who were treated at Memorial Sloan Kettering on a trial protocol. Peripheral blood mononuclear cells were collected pretreatment and during treatment, with between 1 and 8 total time points obtained per patient. The Qiagen DNeasy Blood extraction kit was used to purify genomic DNA from total PBMCs and tumor samples. PBMCs were collected pretreatment and during treatment, and were isolated and stored as previously described. Worth noting for this clone: The target of this receptor is not known. Nothing much larger sits one base from this clone, and base qualities are not available.

Synthetic TCR analog templates were spiked into each PCR so that absolute template abundance could be estimated from read counts. Using the immunoSEQ assay, TCRbeta CDR3 regions were amplified from genomic DNA with bias-controlled V and J gene primers. Rearranged TCRbeta segments were sequenced at approximately 20X coverage. Per the source publication's procedure: Sequencing errors were corrected by clustering, and CDR3s were annotated against IMGT so that V, D and J genes could be assigned. Downstream analyses used only productive TCRbeta rearrangements and left out out-of-frame or stop-codon sequences. To compute clonality, Shannon entropy was normalized by the log of the number of unique productive sequences and then subtracted from one. Clones differing between time points or between blood and tumor were identified by Fisher's exact test with Benjamini-Hochberg correction at adjusted p below 0.01. Imported from immuneACCESS, the table was reduced by TCRdb to in-frame sequences with V and J called. These copies leave out some clones; in studies compared against another copy, an unresolved V gene accounts for under half, and the cause of the remainder is not known. The DNA was the basis for D and trimming; V, J and clone size are from that table. Recorded for this sample are under 150,000 clones; around 88% of them occurred a single time. Of the sample, approximately 1.7% is held by the ten largest clones.

The cysteine opens and the phenylalanine closes a CDR3 of 15 amino acids. Of the read, only the CDR3 DNA is kept; its 45 bases are in frame from base 1. The germline V gene gives CDR1 as SGHTS and CDR2 as YDEGEE. V is shortened by 0 bases, J by 9 bases, and the region joining them spans 16 bases. General findings and caveats noted by the study authors: Because the sample size was small (n ≈ 27) and many exploratory analyses were performed, the results are intended to be hypothesis-generating. Patients with durable benefit showed greater expansion of tumor-associated TCR clones in peripheral blood 3 weeks after starting treatment (n ≈ 23, p = 0.022). A pretreatment peripheral blood TCR clonality below the median was linked to improved progression-free and overall survival.

Recombination joined TRBV5-8 with TRBJ2-1; the D gene is perhaps TRBD2, from 7 matching bases. This material consisted of PBMCs, taken around atezolizumab (anti-PD-L1) treatment. The source is a man aged 55 to 70 with urothelial cancer. CDR3 sequence: CASSLVPSGGGEQFF. The DNA reads as follows: TGTGCCAGCAGCTTGGTGCCTAGCGGAGGGGGTGAGCAGTTCTTC.